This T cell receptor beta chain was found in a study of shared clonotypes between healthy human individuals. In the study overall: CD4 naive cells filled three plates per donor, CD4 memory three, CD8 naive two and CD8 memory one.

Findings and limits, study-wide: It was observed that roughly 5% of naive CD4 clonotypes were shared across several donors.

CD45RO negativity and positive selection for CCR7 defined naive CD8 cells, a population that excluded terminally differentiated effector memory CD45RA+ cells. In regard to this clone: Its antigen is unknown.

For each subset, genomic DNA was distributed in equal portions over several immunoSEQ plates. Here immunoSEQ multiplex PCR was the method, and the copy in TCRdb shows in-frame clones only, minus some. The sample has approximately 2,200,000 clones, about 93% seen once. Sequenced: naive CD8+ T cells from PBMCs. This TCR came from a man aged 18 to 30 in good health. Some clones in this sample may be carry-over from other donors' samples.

The CDR3, as DNA: TGTGCCAGCAGTCCGACTCGACTAAATAGCTCCTACGAGCAGTACTTC. It translates to CASSPTRLNSSYEQYF. The chain combines TRBV27 with TRBJ2-7, with D perhaps matching TRBD2 (5 bases). Trimming removed 5 bases at V and 0 bases at J, with 17 bases between. The CDR3 length is 16 residues. Germline V gene sequence: CDR1 MNHEY, CDR2 SMNVEV (reference sequence).